Below, 17 T cell receptor beta chains from the same sample are listed, as sequenced in a study of T cell responses to AZD1222 COVID-19 vaccine. Using immunoSEQ multiplex PCR, the repertoire was profiled, and TCRdb retains in-frame clones only, with some absent. The sample comprises 75,000 to 95,000 clones, roughly 90% of which are singletons, and 4.2% rests with the top ten. The sequenced sample was peripheral blood, obtained on day 0 of AZD1222 vaccination. These TCRs come from an adult in good health.

V is TRBV13 and J is TRBJ2-1; tentatively, D is TRBD2 (6 bases). Trimming removed 0 bases from V and 0 bases from J, with 9 bases in between. Germline CDR1 PRHDT, CDR2 FYEKMQ (reference sequence). This CDR3 spans 16 amino acids. The CDR3 reads CASSLGSGHSYNEQFF. CDR3 sequence (DNA): TGTGCCAGCAGCTTAGGTAGCGGCCACTCCTACAATGAGCAGTTCTTC.

The chain links TRBV6-1 to TRBJ2-3; 11 bases align to TRBD1. V lost 4 bases and J lost 4; bases outside the gene matches: 19. Germline V gene sequence: CDR1 MNHNS, CDR2 SASEGT. CDR3 length: 20 amino acids. Here the CDR3 reads CASSAAELGTGGKPADTQYF. The DNA of the CDR3 is TGTGCCAGCAGTGCAGCCGAGTTGGGGACAGGGGGAAAACCCGCAGATACGCAGTATTTT.

This chain uses TRBV6-6 with TRBJ1-4; D is possibly TRBD1 (5 bases). Trimming took 6 bases from V and 7 from J, leaving 15 bases between them. This CDR3 is built from 14 residues. From germline, CDR1 is MNHNY and CDR2 SVGAGI (reference sequence). CDR3 sequence (DNA): TGTGCCAGCAGGGAACAGGTCCTATCTGAAAAACTGTTTTTT. Protein: CASREQVLSEKLFF.

This chain links TRBV7-2 with TRBJ2-3; D call uncertain. The V and J ends lost 4 bases and 2 bases respectively, with 7 bases between them. The CDR3 consists of 13 residues. From germline, CDR1 is SGHTA and CDR2 FQGNSA. The CDR3 here is CASSSVDTDTQYF. CDR3 bases: TGTGCCAGCAGCTCAGTCGACACAGATACGCAGTATTTT.

The count of this clone is one. The rearrangement links TRBV30 to TRBJ1-1, with 8 bases matching TRBD1. The CDR3 is made up of 13 amino acids. V was pared by 3 bases and J by 5 bases, with 5 bases of the junction left unmatched. Germline values: CDR1 GTSNPN, CDR2 SVGIG (reference sequence). CDR3 protein: CAWSPGGWTEAFF. The CDR3 DNA sequence: TGTGCCTGGAGCCCAGGGGGCTGGACTGAAGCTTTCTTT.

The chain uses TRBV7-4 and TRBJ1-5; TRBD1 agrees at 10 bases. The CDR3 is 19 amino acids. CDR1 and CDR2 from the germline V gene are SGHVT and SQSDAQ. V gave up 4 bases and J gave up 6 bases; unmatched junction bases: 18. The CDR3 bases are TGTGCCAGCAGCTCATACCCCCGGGACAGGGGAATTGATGTTCAGCCCCAGCATTTT. Encoded protein: CASSSYPRDRGIDVQPQHF.

V and J are TRBV28 and TRBJ1-2; 7 bases align to TRBD1. Germline CDR1 reads MDHEN; CDR2 reads SYDVKM. The CDR3 is 15 amino acids. J was trimmed by 1 base and V by 4 bases; bases with no gene match: 6. As DNA, the CDR3 is TGTGCCAGCAGTTCCCAGACAGGGATTAACTATGGCTACACCTTC. It yields the protein CASSSQTGINYGYTF.

The V call is TRBV2, the J call TRBJ2-1; D is tentatively TRBD1 or TRBD2 (6 bases each). The germline gives CDR1 SNHLY, CDR2 FYNNEI. CDR3 length: 16 amino acids. V dropped 7 bases and J dropped 6 bases, with 22 bases sitting between them. In DNA, the CDR3 is TGTGCCAGCACCCCGGAGGGGGACTCCCCCTTCAATGAGCAGTTCTTC. Translating it yields CASTPEGDSPFNEQFF.

This chain links TRBV2 with TRBJ1-1, with a weak D call TRBD1 (5 bases). The CDR3 has 14 residues. Germline V CDR1 and CDR2: SNHLY, FYNNEI. Trimming removed 8 bases at V and 1 base at J, with 14 bases between. The CDR3 here is CASSRDAENTEAFF. In DNA, the CDR3 is TGTGCCAGCTCCAGGGACGCTGAGAACACTGAAGCTTTCTTT.

This clone has more than one count but fewer than ten. This CDR3 reads CASSLRNEQFF. CDR3 in DNA: TGTGCCAGCAGTTTACGGAATGAGCAGTTCTTC. The chain has TRBV28 and TRBJ2-1, with unresolved D. CDR1 and CDR2 from the germline V gene are MDHEN and SYDVKM. This CDR3 comprises 11 residues. The V end was cut by 2 bases, the J end by 7 bases, with 3 bases between.

The chain combines TRBV9 with TRBJ2-1; no reliable D call. This CDR3 contains 15 residues. Germline CDR1 is SGDLS and CDR2 is YYNGEE. Deletions cut 4 bases from V and 8 bases from J, with 19 bases between. The CDR3 DNA reads as TGTGCCAGCAGCCCGACACGCAGGAGAGGCGATGAGCAGTTCTTC. This translates into CASSPTRRRGDEQFF.

Written as DNA, the CDR3 is TGCGCCAGCAGCCAAGTTGGTGGCACGTTTAATGAAAAACTGTTTTTT. It codes for CASSQVGGTFNEKLFF. V usage is TRBV4-3 and J usage is TRBJ1-4; no clear D gene. The CDR3 totals 16 residues. Trimming removed 1 base at V and 4 bases at J, with 13 bases between. CDR1 and CDR2 from the germline V gene are LGHNA and YSLEER.

The chain combines TRBV7-3 with TRBJ2-3, with D uncertain. Trimming took 5 bases from V and 2 from J, leaving 17 bases between them. Germline loops: CDR1 SGHTA, CDR2 FQGTGA. The CDR3 runs 16 residues. The CDR3 protein is CASSITSSGLTDTQYF. The CDR3 DNA follows: TGTGCCAGCAGCATCACCTCCTCCGGCCTCACAGATACGCAGTATTTT.

The chain uses TRBV9 and TRBJ2-7, with 9 bases that match TRBD1. V shed 0 bases, J shed 4 bases, and the junction held 8 bases outside the gene matches. The CDR3 is 16 amino acids. Germline V CDR1 and CDR2: SGDLS, YYNGEE. The CDR3 DNA reads TGTGCCAGCAGCGTAGCTACAACAGGGGGCCTGTACGAGCAGTACTTC. This encodes CASSVATTGGLYEQYF. Complete variable domain (other parts from reference TRBV9 and TRBJ2-7): DSGVTQTPKHLITATGQRVTLRCSPRSGDLSVYWYQQSLDQGLQFLIQYYNGEERAKGNILERFSAQQFPDLHSELNLSSLELGDSALYFCASSVATTGGLYEQYFGPGTRLTVT.

Regarding this clone: Other DNA sequences within the sample encode an identical CDR3. J is TRBJ1-2 and V is TRBV5-1, with 12 bases aligning to TRBD1. Per the germline V gene, CDR1 is SGHRS and CDR2 is YFSETQ. Trimming removed 4 bases from V and 7 bases from J; junction bases left unmatched: 8. This CDR3 is 15 amino acids long. CDR3 residues: CASSPGTGGAGGYTF. The CDR3 DNA sequence: TGCGCCAGCAGCCCCGGGACAGGGGGCGCCGGTGGCTACACCTTC.

This chain connects TRBV5-4 to TRBJ1-1; D is uncertain. This CDR3 has 15 residues. The V gene's germline CDR1 is SGHNT and CDR2 YYREEE (reference sequence). V was trimmed by 4 bases and J by 0 bases, leaving 13 bases between them. CDR3 bases: TGTGCCAGCAGCCCACCCTCTAGGGTGAACACTGAAGCTTTCTTT. Protein product: CASSPPSRVNTEAFF.

The chain recombines TRBV18 with TRBJ2-3; TRBD2 matches at 9 bases. CDR3 size: 15 residues. Trimming took 5 bases from V and 0 from J; bases not matched to a gene: 3. Germline CDR1 KGHSH, CDR2 LQKENI. CDR3 amino acids: CASSSGLASTDTQYF. The DNA of the CDR3 is TGTGCCAGCTCATCTGGACTAGCGAGCACAGATACGCAGTATTTT.